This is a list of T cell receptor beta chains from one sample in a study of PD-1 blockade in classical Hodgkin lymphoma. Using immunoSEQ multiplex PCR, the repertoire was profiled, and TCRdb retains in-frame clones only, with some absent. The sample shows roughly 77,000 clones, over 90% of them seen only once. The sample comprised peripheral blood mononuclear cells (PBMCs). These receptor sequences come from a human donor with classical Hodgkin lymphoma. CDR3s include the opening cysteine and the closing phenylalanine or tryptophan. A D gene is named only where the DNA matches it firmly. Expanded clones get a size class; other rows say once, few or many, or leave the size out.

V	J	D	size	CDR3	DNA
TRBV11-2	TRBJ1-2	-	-	CASSLDYFGQGAAYGYTF	TGTGCCAGCAGCTTAGATTACTTTGGGCAGGGCGCGGCCTATGGCTACACCTTC
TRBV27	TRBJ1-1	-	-	CASSLSLNTEAFF	TGTGCCAGCAGTTTATCTCTGAACACTGAAGCTTTCTTT
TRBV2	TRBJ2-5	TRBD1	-	CASKGAGETQYF	TGTGCCAGCAAGGGGGCTGGGGAGACCCAGTACTTC
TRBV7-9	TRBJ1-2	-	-	CASSPRRGGLNTF	TGTGCCAGCAGCCCTCGGAGGGGAGGCCTAAACACCTTC
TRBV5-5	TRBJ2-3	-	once	CASSHLRGGTDTQYF	TGTGCCAGCAGCCACCTCCGGGGAGGCACAGATACGCAGTATTTT
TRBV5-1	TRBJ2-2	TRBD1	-	CASRGQGLNTGELFF	TGCGCCAGCAGAGGACAGGGTTTGAACACCGGGGAGCTGTTTTTT
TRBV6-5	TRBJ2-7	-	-	CASQKGLAYEQYF	TGTGCCAGCCAGAAGGGGCTTGCCTACGAGCAGTACTTC
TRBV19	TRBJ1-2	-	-	CASIPHGGGFFNLNYGYTF	TGTGCCAGTATCCCCCATGGGGGAGGATTTTTCAACCTTAACTATGGCTACACCTTC
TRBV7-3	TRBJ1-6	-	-	CASSLQGRSNSPLHF	TGTGCCAGCAGCCTACAGGGACGCAGTAATTCACCCCTCCACTTT
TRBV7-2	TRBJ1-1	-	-	CASRQPPGSLLAEAFF	TGTGCCAGCAGACAACCTCCAGGGTCCCTGTTGGCTGAAGCTTTCTTT
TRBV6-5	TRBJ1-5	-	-	CASSYSEDYQPQHF	TGTGCCAGCAGTTACTCTGAGGACTATCAGCCCCAGCATTTT
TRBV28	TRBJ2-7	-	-	CASSFYPYEQYF	TGTGCCAGCAGTTTCTACCCCTACGAGCAGTACTTC
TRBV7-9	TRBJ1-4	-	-	CASSPPGTTNEKLFF	TGTGCCAGCAGCCCCCCAGGGACGACTAATGAAAAACTGTTTTTT
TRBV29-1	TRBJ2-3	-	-	CSVVAPHGMAWTDTQYF	TGCAGCGTTGTCGCCCCTCACGGGATGGCCTGGACAGATACGCAGTATTTT
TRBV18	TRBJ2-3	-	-	CASSPWDRAGTQYF	TGTGCCAGCTCACCTTGGGATAGGGCGGGTACGCAGTATTTT
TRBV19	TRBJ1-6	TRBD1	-	CASRITGTGKVGGSPLHF	TGTGCCAGTAGAATAACCGGGACAGGGAAAGTCGGCGGATCACCCCTCCACTTT
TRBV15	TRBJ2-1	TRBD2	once	CATSSYLFAGGAYEQFF	TGTGCCACCAGCAGTTACCTTTTTGCGGGGGGCGCTTATGAGCAGTTCTTC
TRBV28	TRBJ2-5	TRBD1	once	CASSLPGGTQETQYF	TGTGCCAGCAGTTTACCAGGGGGAACCCAAGAGACCCAGTACTTC
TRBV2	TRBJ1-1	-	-	CASIDQGEAFF	TGTGCCAGCATCGACCAAGGTGAAGCTTTCTTT
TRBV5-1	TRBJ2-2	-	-	CASSLGRDGELFF	TGCGCCAGCAGCTTGGGCAGGGATGGGGAGCTGTTTTTT
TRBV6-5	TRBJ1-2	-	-	CAIYRLGGGYTF	TGTGCCATCTACAGGTTGGGAGGTGGCTACACCTTC
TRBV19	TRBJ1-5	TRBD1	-	CASSITGGRSQPQHF	TGTGCCAGTAGTATAACAGGGGGCAGGAGTCAGCCCCAGCATTTT
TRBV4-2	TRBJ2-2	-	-	CASRASPANTGELFF	TGTGCCAGCCGGGCTAGCCCCGCGAACACCGGGGAGCTGTTTTTT
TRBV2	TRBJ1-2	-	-	CASGAREGGYTF	TGTGCCAGCGGTGCCAGGGAGGGAGGCTACACCTTC
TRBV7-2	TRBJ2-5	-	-	CASSPSPRMPYQETQYF	TGTGCCAGCAGCCCCTCACCACGGATGCCGTACCAAGAGACCCAGTACTTC
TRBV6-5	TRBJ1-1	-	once	CASRADSEAFF	TGTGCCAGCAGAGCCGACAGCGAAGCTTTCTTT